The 9 T cell receptor beta chains given below trace back to one sample, sequenced in a study of a mutant IDH1 vaccine in newly diagnosed glioma. The sample's time point: week 23, last vaccination. A 20-mer mutant IDH1 peptide at 300 ug was injected subcutaneously with topical imiquimod. Their antigens remain unidentified. Clones were read by immunoSEQ multiplex PCR, and TCRdb kept only the in-frame ones, dropping some. The data hold about 54,000 clones, with around 87% observed a single time. The sequencing used PBMCs, collected from a glioma patient whose treatment included an IDH1 peptide vaccine. The receptors here all came from a man aged 35-49 years with glioma.

V is TRBV5-3 and J is TRBJ2-7, with 8 bases identical to TRBD2. TRBV5-3 is labeled an ORF, and its function is uncertain. The CDR3 is made up of 13 amino acids. Trimming removed 6 bases from V and 7 bases from J; junction bases left unmatched: 9. As DNA, the CDR3 is TGTGCCAGAACCCACAGCGGGAGCGGTGAGCAGTACTTC. It codes for CARTHSGSGEQYF.

This clone was detected a few times. V usage is TRBV7-3 and J usage is TRBJ2-7; D unresolved. V lost 0 bases, J lost 0 bases, and 12 bases lay in between. Germline CDR1 and CDR2: SGHTA and FQGTGA. The CDR3 totals 16 residues. The CDR3 is CASSLTPGRNSYEQYF. DNA for the CDR3: TGTGCCAGCAGCTTAACCCCCGGAAGGAACTCCTACGAGCAGTACTTC.

This chain uses TRBV6-5 with TRBJ1-2, with 7 bases fitting TRBD1. CDR1 and CDR2 from the germline V gene are MNHEY and SVGAGI. Trimming removed 2 bases from V and 4 bases from J; junction bases left unmatched: 7. CDR3 length: 15 amino acids. The CDR3, as DNA: TGTGCCAGCAGTTACGCGGGACAGCCATTCTATGGCTACACCTTC. Its protein is CASSYAGQPFYGYTF.

V usage is TRBV27 and J usage is TRBJ1-1, with TRBD1 as a possible D gene (6 bases). The CDR3 sequence is 15 residues long. The ends were cut back, 6 bases at V and 5 bases at J, with 19 bases in the middle. The germline CDR1 and CDR2 sequences are MNHEY and SMNVEV (reference sequence). The CDR3 sequence is CASSPGSGGRTEAFF. The CDR3, as DNA: TGTGCCAGCAGCCCCGGGTCGGGGGGCCGTACTGAAGCTTTCTTT.

With regard to this clone: Within the sample, other DNA sequences also encode this same CDR3. The V and J genes are TRBV29-1 and TRBJ2-1; 10 bases fit TRBD1. In germline, CDR1 is SQVTM, CDR2 ANQGSEA. J was trimmed by 2 bases and V by 6 bases; bases with no gene match: 4. The CDR3 runs to 14 residues. The CDR3 spells CSVTGTGAYNEQFF. In DNA, the CDR3 is TGCAGCGTCACCGGGACAGGGGCCTACAATGAGCAGTTCTTC.

This clone was detected only once. V gene TRBV10-3 combines with J gene TRBJ2-3; the D gene is possibly TRBD2 (6 bases). The length of the CDR3 is 16 residues. V lost 3 bases, J lost 3 bases, and 16 bases lay in between. Germline loops: CDR1 ENHRY, CDR2 SYGVKD. The CDR3 DNA reads as TGTGCCATCAGTGATCGGCGGGAAAGAGGGACAGATACGCAGTATTTT. Amino acids: CAISDRRERGTDTQYF.

This clone qualifies as medium-sized. The chain employs TRBV7-2 and TRBJ2-2; D remains ambiguous. This CDR3 has 13 amino acids. Between the trimmed V and J ends, which lost 0 bases and 5 bases, there was a span of 4 bases. Germline CDR1 reads SGHTA; CDR2 reads FQGNSA. The CDR3 is CASSLARTGELFF. CDR3 in DNA: TGTGCCAGCAGCTTAGCACGGACCGGGGAGCTGTTTTTT.

The CDR3 loop reads CASTPVDGRRNEAFF. CDR3 nucleotides: TGTGCCAGTACCCCAGTTGACGGGAGAAGGAACGAAGCTTTCTTT. This chain connects TRBV19 to TRBJ1-1; D call uncertain. Germline loops: CDR1 LNHDA, CDR2 SQIVND (reference sequence). The CDR3 covers 15 residues. Trimming removed 7 bases at V and 8 bases at J, with 23 bases between.

The chain recombines TRBV5-4 with TRBJ2-1; possibly TRBD2 for D (6 bases). The CDR3 length is 15 residues. Trimming took off 4 bases at V and 3 bases at J, with 14 bases between the two ends. Germline CDR1 reads SGHNT; CDR2 reads YYREEE (reference sequence). CDR3 in amino acids: CASSPPGLDYNEQFF. The CDR3, as DNA: TGTGCCAGCAGCCCGCCGGGACTGGACTACAATGAGCAGTTCTTC. Using reference TRBV5-4 and TRBJ2-1 for the parts outside the CDR3, the full variable domain is ETGVTQSPTHLIKTRGQQVTLRCSSQSGHNTVSWYQQALGQGPQFIFQYYREEENGRGNFPPRFSGLQFPNYSSELNVNALELDDSALYLCASSPPGLDYNEQFFGPGTRLTVL.